The 15 T cell receptor beta chains below were found in one sample sequenced in a study of cytomegalovirus exposure and HLA in healthy donors. The PCR ran on 60 Vbeta and 13 Jbeta primers. Assay: immunoSEQ multiplex PCR; the TCRdb copy retains only in-frame clones and omits some. Of fewer than 200,000 clones listed, approximately 80% are singletons. Source material: PBMCs. These receptors came from a female donor in good health and CMV-seronegative.

On this clone: Distinct nucleotide sequences in the sample also encode this CDR3. CDR3 nucleotide sequence: TGTGCCAGCAGCCAAGGCAGGGGGCGATCACCCCTCCACTTT. It translates to CASSQGRGRSPLHF. This chain uses TRBV14 with TRBJ1-6; 8 nucleotides match TRBD1. The CDR3 runs 14 residues. With 1 base clipped from V and 10 bases from J, the junction kept 3 bases outside the gene matches. Germline values: CDR1 SGHDN, CDR2 FVKESK.

This sequence joins TRBV9 and TRBJ2-5; 9 nucleotides line up with TRBD2. V gave up 3 bases and J gave up 2 bases; unmatched junction bases: 11. Germline V gene sequence: CDR1 SGDLS, CDR2 YYNGEE. The CDR3 length is 17 residues. The CDR3 coding sequence is TGTGCCAGCAGCGGACAGCGGGGGGATCAGAGGCAAGAGACCCAGTACTTC. It encodes CASSGQRGDQRQETQYF.

This clone was seen a handful of times. The chain couples TRBV19 to TRBJ1-2; D not certain. V lost 5 bases to trimming and J lost 6 bases, with 19 bases between them. The CDR3 is 15 amino acids. Germline CDR1 is LNHDA and CDR2 is SQIVND (reference sequence). This CDR3 is CASSSGRHGVDGYTF. CDR3 nucleotides: TGTGCCAGTAGTTCCGGGCGGCACGGGGTTGATGGCTACACCTTC.

The chain's CDR3 is CASSLGSGGGCRRNEQYF. The CDR3 bases are TGTGCCAGCAGCTTAGGATCAGGGGGAGGTTGCAGGAGGAACGAGCAGTACTTC. The chain combines TRBV11-3 with TRBJ2-7, with a possible D match to TRBD1 (7 bases). Germline assignment: CDR1 SGHNT and CDR2 YENEEA. There are 18 residues in the CDR3. Trimming shortened V by 1 base and J by 5 bases, and 24 bases separated the two germline ends.

The V gene is TRBV14, the J gene TRBJ2-7; 10 positions agree with TRBD1. The CDR3 runs to 15 residues. V dropped 3 bases and J dropped 3; count of bases not matched to a gene: 5. CDR1 and CDR2 (germline): SGHDN, FVKESK. The chain's CDR3 is CASSQGTGEFYEQYF. The CDR3, as DNA: TGTGCCAGCAGCCAGGGGACAGGGGAATTCTACGAGCAGTACTTC.

The rearrangement joins TRBV19 to TRBJ1-2; TRBD1 matches 8 bases. Trimming removed 6 bases from V and 8 bases from J; junction bases left unmatched: 8. The V gene's germline CDR1 is LNHDA and CDR2 SQIVND (reference sequence). This CDR3 has 13 residues. CDR3 amino acids: CASSRQGARGYTF. The CDR3 coding sequence is TGTGCCAGTAGCAGGCAGGGGGCGCGAGGCTACACCTTC.

The chain is built from TRBV5-1 and TRBJ2-6, with 11 bases fitting TRBD2. Germline V gene lookup returns CDR1 SGHRS and CDR2 YFSETQ. The CDR3 sequence is 18 residues long. The V and J ends lost 3 bases and 4 bases, in that order; junction bases with no gene match: 9. The CDR3 nucleotides are TGCGCCAGCAGCTCACTAGCGGGGGCCCGGGCCGGGGCCAACGTCCTGACTTTC. It specifies CASSSLAGARAGANVLTF.

CDR3 sequence (DNA): TGCGCCAGCAGCCCCGTTGGAGGGGCCAAGTTTGGAGATACGCAGTATTTT. It specifies CASSPVGGAKFGDTQYF. V and J are TRBV5-1 and TRBJ2-3; weak D call: TRBD2 (6 bases). Deletions cut 4 bases from V and 5 bases from J, with 23 bases between. This CDR3 spans 17 amino acids. Germline V gene data show CDR1 as SGHRS and CDR2 as YFSETQ.

The V gene is TRBV23-1, the J gene TRBJ2-5, with 11 bases identical to TRBD1. TRBV23-1 carries the ORF label, with uncertain function. V was clipped by 4 bases and J by 5 bases; unmatched bases: 9. This CDR3 is 16 amino acids long. The CDR3 DNA follows: TGCGCCAGCAGTCCGCAACCGGGACAGGGGGGCGAGACCCAGTACTTC. It encodes CASSPQPGQGGETQYF.

V usage is TRBV5-6 and J usage is TRBJ1-5; weak D call: TRBD1 (6 bases). Between the trimmed V and J ends, which lost 5 bases and 0 bases, there was a span of 12 bases. The CDR3 extends over 15 amino acids. CDR1 and CDR2 from the germline V gene are SGHDT and YYEEEE. The CDR3 region has the DNA TGTGCCAGCAGTCTCAGGACAGTTAGCAATCAGCCCCAGCATTTT. Translating it yields CASSLRTVSNQPQHF.

V usage is TRBV7-9 and J usage is TRBJ1-2; no clear D. The germline gives CDR1 SEHNR, CDR2 FQNEAQ (reference sequence). The CDR3 covers 13 residues. Trimming left V 3 bases short and J 0 bases short, with 5 bases between. CDR3 residues: CASSLAANYGYTF. The CDR3 nucleotides are TGTGCCAGCAGCTTGGCAGCTAACTATGGCTACACCTTC.

The count of this clone is one. This chain uses TRBV28 with TRBJ2-7; D might be TRBD2 (5 bases). With 3 bases removed from V and 4 bases from J, the gap between germline ends came to 10 bases. The CDR3 spans 13 residues. Germline V lookup: CDR1 MDHEN, CDR2 SYDVKM. The CDR3 loop reads CASSFKRSYEQYF. CDR3 sequence (DNA): TGTGCCAGCAGTTTTAAGCGGTCTTACGAGCAGTACTTC.

The rearrangement joins TRBV5-1 to TRBJ2-2, with TRBD1 as a possible D gene (6 bases). Trimming took 1 base from V and 7 from J, leaving 11 bases between them. The CDR3 totals 14 residues. Germline V lookup: CDR1 SGHRS, CDR2 YFSETQ. CDR3 DNA: TGCGCCAGCAGCTTGCGAGCAGGGGTCGGGGAGCTGTTTTTT. This gives the protein CASSLRAGVGELFF.

Here the CDR3 reads CASSLQEPSTDTQYF. The DNA of the CDR3 is TGCGCCAGCAGCCTACAGGAGCCTAGCACAGATACGCAGTATTTT. The chain carries TRBV5-1 and TRBJ2-3; possibly TRBD1 for D (5 bases). CDR1 and CDR2 (germline): SGHRS, YFSETQ. CDR3 length: 15 residues. V was pared by 4 bases and J by 0 bases, with 12 bases between.

In its sample, this clone was seen a few times. The V call is TRBV7-2, the J call TRBJ2-1, with D unclear. This CDR3 spans 13 amino acids. The germline gives CDR1 SGHTA, CDR2 FQGNSA. V gave up 2 bases and J gave up 3 bases, with 5 bases separating them. CDR3 residues: CASSLQLYNEQFF. The CDR3 nucleotides are TGTGCCAGCAGCTTACAACTCTACAATGAGCAGTTCTTC.